The sequence of this T cell receptor beta chain was determined in a study of blood T cell repertoires in COVID-19. About the study: COVID-19 samples from acute and convalescent phases originated in the United States, Italy and Spain. In each case, the material was cDNA or gDNA derived from T cells, B-cell-depleted T cells, or PBMCs.

Germline assignment: CDR1 LGHNA and CDR2 YNFKEQ. The CDR3 loop spans 14 amino acids. V lost 0 bases to trimming and J lost 7 bases, with 12 bases between them. As originally analysed: Amplification of reference gene primers was used by the study to estimate nucleated cell counts. TCRdb keeps only in-frame clones here, not all; method: immunoSEQ multiplex PCR. The V and J calls and the clone size are those of that table, but D and trimming were determined from the DNA. Among a few hundred thousand clones listed, about nine tenths were seen once. Sequencing used peripheral blood. The genes are TRBV4-2 and TRBJ1-2, with a weak D call TRBD1 (6 bases). This receptor was obtained from a man in his fifties with acute or convalescent COVID-19. The CDR3 nucleotides read TGTGCCAGCAGCCAAGAGCTTACAGGGCCTGGCTACACCTTC. It codes for CASSQELTGPGYTF.